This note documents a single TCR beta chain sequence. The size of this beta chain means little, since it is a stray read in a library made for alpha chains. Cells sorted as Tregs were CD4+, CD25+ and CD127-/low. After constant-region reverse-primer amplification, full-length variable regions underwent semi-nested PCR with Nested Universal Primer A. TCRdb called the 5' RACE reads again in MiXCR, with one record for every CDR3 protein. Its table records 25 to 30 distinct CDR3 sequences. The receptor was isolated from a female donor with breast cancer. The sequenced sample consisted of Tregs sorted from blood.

The CDR3 DNA follows: TGCAGTGCTGGCACACAGGGGCGCGGGGATGGCTACACCTTC. Amino acids: CSAGTQGRGDGYTF. The gene calls are TRBV20-1 and TRBJ1-2, with 7 bases fitting TRBD1. This CDR3 spans 14 amino acids. The J segment lost 6 bases and the V segment lost 5 bases, leaving 12 bases of the junction unmatched. Germline lookup yields CDR1 DFQATT and CDR2 SNEGSKA (reference sequence).